The 32 T cell receptor beta chains presented below share a single source sample, sequenced in a study of beta chain features in type 1 diabetes. Reverse transcription of all isolated RNA meant that expressed TCRB transcripts were sequenced. The repertoire was sequenced with immunoSEQ multiplex PCR; TCRdb's copy has only in-frame clones and lacks some. This sample yields hundreds of thousands of clones, of which approximately 30% are seen a single time; 0.065% belongs to the top ten. Sequenced input: naive CD4+ T cells from blood. Receptors originate from a man younger than 30 in good health.

V gene TRBV30 combines with J gene TRBJ1-5; 7 bases map to TRBD1. Germline-derived CDR1 and CDR2 are GTSNPN and SVGIG (reference sequence). The ends lost 2 bases at V and 3 bases at J; junction bases unmatched: 4. CDR3 size: 14 residues. The CDR3 loop is CAWSPGTANQPQHF. The CDR3, as DNA: TGTGCCTGGAGTCCCGGGACAGCCAATCAGCCCCAGCATTTT.

CDR3 DNA sequence: TGTGCCAGCAGTGACCAGGGGGCGGAGACCCAGTACTTC. As protein: CASSDQGAETQYF. This chain uses TRBV25-1 with TRBJ2-5; TRBD1 aligns across 8 bases. Germline V CDR1 and CDR2: MGHDK, SYGVNS. The CDR3 sequence is 13 residues long. Trimming took 3 bases from V and 5 from J; bases not matched to a gene: 2. Looking up the rest from reference TRBV25-1 and TRBJ2-5 gives the full variable domain: EADIYQTPRYLVIGTGKKITLECSQTMGHDKMYWYQQDPGMELHLIHYSYGVNSTEKGDLSSESTVSRIRTEHFPLTLESARPSHTSQYLCASSDQGAETQYFGPGTRLLVL.

The chain links TRBV18 to TRBJ1-2; D perhaps matches TRBD1 (6 bases). Between the trimmed V and J ends, which lost 2 bases and 4 bases, there was a span of 11 bases. CDR1 and CDR2 (germline): KGHSH, LQKENI. There are 14 residues in the CDR3. The CDR3 is CASSPVIQGYGYTF. Written as DNA, the CDR3 is TGTGCCAGCTCACCAGTGATACAGGGCTATGGCTACACCTTC.

The chain couples TRBV30 to TRBJ1-5; D possibly corresponds to TRBD1 (5 bases). V was shortened by 8 bases and J by 3 bases, with 14 bases between the two germline ends. The CDR3 runs to 13 residues. CDR1 and CDR2 (germline): GTSNPN, SVGIG (reference sequence). As DNA, the CDR3 is TGTGCCGGGGGAAGGGCAGACAATCAGCCCCAGCATTTT. It translates to CAGGRADNQPQHF.

The gene calls are TRBV10-3 and TRBJ2-2; D is undetermined. The CDR3 is made up of 13 amino acids. The germline V gene encodes CDR1 ENHRY and CDR2 SYGVKD. V was cut by 2 bases and J by 4 bases, with 5 bases left in between. This chain's CDR3 is CAISEVTTGELFF. CDR3 sequence (DNA): TGTGCCATCAGTGAGGTGACCACCGGGGAGCTGTTTTTT.

The V call is TRBV28, the J call TRBJ2-4; possible D gene TRBD2, 5 bases. Germline V gene sequence: CDR1 MDHEN, CDR2 SYDVKM. The CDR3 has 16 amino acids. With 2 bases removed from V and 0 bases from J, the gap between germline ends came to 11 bases. DNA for the CDR3: TGTGCCAGCAGTTTACCCGGGAAAATAGCCAAAAACATTCAGTACTTC. Amino acid sequence: CASSLPGKIAKNIQYF.

This chain joins TRBV7-9 and TRBJ2-6; 7 bases align to TRBD2. The junction had 7 bases not matched to a gene; V was cut back by 2 bases and J by 0 bases. CDR1 is SEHNR and CDR2 is FQNEAQ in the germline V gene (reference sequence). The CDR3 extends over 18 amino acids. The CDR3 loop reads CASSLSLADGSGANVLTF. Written as DNA, the CDR3 is TGTGCCAGCAGCTTATCTCTAGCGGATGGCTCTGGGGCCAACGTCCTGACTTTC.

This clone has a handful of counts. The chain is built from TRBV4-1 and TRBJ2-6; no firm D call. Germline V CDR1 and CDR2: MGHRA, YSYEKL. The CDR3 runs 17 residues. V was trimmed by 4 bases and J by 0 bases, leaving 13 bases between them. The CDR3 DNA sequence: TGCGCCAGCAGCCCACGGCACCGCCCCTCTGGGGCCAACGTCCTGACTTTC. This gives the protein CASSPRHRPSGANVLTF.

In its sample, this clone was seen a few times. The chain has TRBV6-6 and TRBJ2-7; 7 bases line up with TRBD2. The J segment lost 2 bases and the V segment lost 2 bases, leaving 0 bases of the junction unmatched. CDR1 is MNHNY and CDR2 is SVGAGI in the germline V gene (reference sequence). The CDR3 is 13 amino acids. The CDR3 sequence is CASSYGLAYEQYF. In nucleotides, the CDR3 is TGTGCCAGCAGTTACGGACTAGCCTACGAGCAGTACTTC.

This clone has just a few counts. The CDR3 sequence: CASSSPGQALEDTQYF. CDR3 nucleotide sequence: TGTGCCAGCAGCTCCCCGGGACAGGCCCTCGAGGATACGCAGTATTTT. The chain joins TRBV5-4 to TRBJ2-3, with TRBD1 matching over 8 bases. CDR3 length: 16 amino acids. In germline, CDR1 is SGHNT, CDR2 YYREEE (reference sequence). V trimming: 3 bases; J trimming: 6 bases; junction bases outside the gene matches: 12.

Only a few counts were recorded for this clone. J is TRBJ1-2 and V is TRBV14, with D hard to call. Looked up from germline, CDR1 is SGHDN and CDR2 is FVKESK. The CDR3 extends over 14 amino acids. Trimming took 2 bases from V and 7 from J, leaving 14 bases between them. The CDR3 sequence: CASSQWEGLIGYTF. The CDR3 DNA reads as TGTGCCAGCAGCCAATGGGAGGGTTTGATTGGCTACACCTTC.

The chain combines TRBV7-2 with TRBJ2-3; TRBD2 is a possible D gene (5 bases). Germline-derived CDR1 and CDR2 are SGHTA and FQGNSA. The CDR3 totals 13 residues. Trimming took off 5 bases at V and 2 bases at J, with 8 bases between the two ends. CDR3: CASSPGVTDTQYF. The CDR3 nucleotides are TGTGCCAGCAGCCCCGGGGTCACAGATACGCAGTATTTT. The whole variable domain, remainder taken from reference TRBV7-2 and TRBJ2-3, is GAGVSQSPSNKVTEKGKDVELRCDPISGHTALYWYRQSLGQGLEFLIYFQGNSAPDKSGLPSDRFSAERTGGSVSTLTIQRTQQEDSAVYLCASSPGVTDTQYFGPGTRLTVL.

The chain combines TRBV7-9 with TRBJ2-5, with a weak D call TRBD2 (6 bases). The CDR3 has 16 residues. Germline V gene lookup returns CDR1 SEHNR and CDR2 FQNEAQ (reference sequence). The ends were cut back, 2 bases at V and 5 bases at J, with 18 bases in the middle. The DNA of the CDR3 is TGTGCCAGCAGCTTATTTAGCGGAAAAGGAAGGGAGACCCAGTACTTC. Protein product: CASSLFSGKGRETQYF. Full variable domain (rest looked up from reference TRBV7-9 and TRBJ2-5): DTGVSQNPRHKITKRGQNVTFRCDPISEHNRLYWYRQTLGQGPEFLTYFQNEAQLEKSRLLSDRFSAERPKGSFSTLEIQRTEQGDSAMYLCASSLFSGKGRETQYFGPGTRLLVL.

As DNA, the CDR3 is TGTGCCAGCAGCTCCCAAACCCGAGTGAACATTCAGTACTTC. Its protein product is CASSSQTRVNIQYF. J is TRBJ2-4 and V is TRBV14; D call uncertain. Trimming shortened V by 5 bases and J by 7 bases, and 15 bases separated the two germline ends. The germline V gene encodes CDR1 SGHDN and CDR2 FVKESK. The CDR3 sequence is 14 residues long.

V usage is TRBV7-2 and J usage is TRBJ2-7; D is undetermined. Germline V gives CDR1 SGHTA, CDR2 FQGNSA. V shed 5 bases and J shed 2 bases, with 13 bases lying between them. This CDR3 has 14 amino acids. The CDR3 sequence: CASSLSSIPYEQYF. CDR3 sequence (DNA): TGTGCCAGCAGCCTTAGCTCTATTCCCTACGAGCAGTACTTC.

This clone was detected only once. The V and J genes are TRBV9 and TRBJ2-5; the D is unclear. V lost 3 bases and J 4 bases, leaving 10 bases between the germline ends. Germline CDR1 and CDR2: SGDLS and YYNGEE. The CDR3 is made up of 13 amino acids. CDR3 nucleotide sequence: TGTGCCAGCAGCGCGGGCCAAGGAGAGACCCAGTACTTC. This gives the protein CASSAGQGETQYF.

The V call is TRBV28, the J call TRBJ2-1; 7 positions agree with TRBD2. The CDR3 has 18 amino acids. After removal of 1 base from V and 6 bases from J, the junction contained 15 bases not matched to a gene. CDR1 and CDR2 from the germline V gene are MDHEN and SYDVKM. This CDR3 is CASSLFHGRREGFNEQFF. CDR3 nucleotide sequence: TGTGCCAGCAGTTTATTTCACGGGAGGAGGGAGGGATTCAATGAGCAGTTCTTC.

The chain uses TRBV30 and TRBJ2-7, with 8 nucleotides matching TRBD1. V dropped 5 bases and J dropped 7; count of bases not matched to a gene: 7. The CDR3 contains 12 residues. In germline, CDR1 is GTSNPN, CDR2 SVGIG (reference sequence). The CDR3 coding sequence is TGTGCCTGGGGACAGGGTTCAGGGGAGCAGTACTTC. It yields the protein CAWGQGSGEQYF.

J is TRBJ2-4 and V is TRBV29-1, with TRBD1 matching over 8 bases. The germline V gene has CDR1 SQVTM and CDR2 ANQGSEA. V lost 5 bases and J lost 8; bases outside the gene matches: 5. The CDR3 runs to 12 residues. CDR3 region: CSVCPDRDIQYF. The CDR3, as DNA: TGCAGCGTTTGTCCGGACAGGGACATTCAGTACTTC. The variable domain in full, completed from reference TRBV29-1 and TRBJ2-4, reads SAVISQKPSRDICQRGTSLTIQCQVDSQVTMMFWYRQQPGQSLTLIATANQGSEATYESGFVIDKFPISRPNLTFSTLTVSNMSPEDSSIYLCSVCPDRDIQYFGAGTRLSVL.

The table lists this clone with a few counts. Other nucleotide sequences from this sample produce the same CDR3. The rearrangement uses TRBV29-1 and TRBJ2-3, with D uncertain. V lost 3 bases and J 1 base, leaving 5 bases between the germline ends. CDR3 size: 12 residues. Per the germline V gene, CDR1 is SQVTM and CDR2 is ANQGSEA. CDR3 amino acids: CSVDLGTDTQYF. The CDR3 DNA reads as TGCAGCGTTGATCTGGGCACAGATACGCAGTATTTT.

This clone has just one count. This rearrangement joins TRBV9 to TRBJ1-3; TRBD1 agrees at 7 bases. This CDR3 has 14 residues. The V gene's germline CDR1 is SGDLS and CDR2 YYNGEE. V lost 10 bases, J lost 0 bases, and 7 bases stayed unmatched. The CDR3 loop is CASQTGNSGNTIYF. CDR3 nucleotides: TGTGCCTCACAGACAGGGAACTCTGGAAACACCATATATTTT.

This clone was counted between two and nine times. The J gene is TRBJ1-1, the V gene TRBV14, with a weak D call TRBD1 (5 bases). Between the trimmed V and J ends, which lost 1 base and 4 bases, there was a span of 10 bases. Per the germline V gene, CDR1 is SGHDN and CDR2 is FVKESK. The length of the CDR3 is 14 residues. The CDR3 is CASSQGGAATEAFF. CDR3 in DNA: TGTGCCAGCAGCCAAGGTGGGGCGGCCACTGAAGCTTTCTTT.

The chain couples TRBV5-1 to TRBJ1-1; the D gene is possibly TRBD1 (5 bases). The germline V gene encodes CDR1 SGHRS and CDR2 YFSETQ. CDR3 length equals 14 residues. Trimming cost V 2 bases and J 2 bases, with 10 bases left between them. CDR3 amino acids: CASSFRGQNTEAFF. The CDR3 DNA sequence: TGCGCCAGCAGCTTCCGGGGCCAAAACACTGAAGCTTTCTTT.

Only a few counts were recorded for this clone. V and J are TRBV5-1 and TRBJ2-7; D is undetermined. CDR3 length: 13 residues. CDR1 and CDR2 from the germline V gene are SGHRS and YFSETQ. V lost 0 bases to trimming and J lost 3 bases, with 7 bases between them. The CDR3 region is CASSLAQFYEQYF. CDR3 DNA: TGCGCCAGCAGCTTGGCACAGTTCTACGAGCAGTACTTC. The full variable domain, in which reference TRBV5-1 and TRBJ2-7 provide the parts outside the CDR3, is KAGVTQTPRYLIKTRGQQVTLSCSPISGHRSVSWYQQTPGQGLQFLFEYFSETQRNKGNFPGRFSGRQFSNSRSEMNVSTLELGDSALYLCASSLAQFYEQYFGPGTRLTVT.

J is TRBJ1-4 and V is TRBV6-1; D possibly corresponds to TRBD1 (6 bases). This CDR3 has 15 amino acids. Trimming removed 0 bases at V and 8 bases at J, with 13 bases between. CDR1 is MNHNS and CDR2 is SASEGT in the germline V gene. The CDR3 spells CASSEARRGNEKLFF. For the CDR3, the DNA is TGTGCCAGCAGTGAAGCGCGCAGGGGCAACGAAAAACTGTTTTTT.

CDR3 in DNA: TGTGCCAGCAGCCCCACGGGCCCCGCGGATGAGCAGTTCTTC. Protein sequence: CASSPTGPADEQFF. This chain connects TRBV9 to TRBJ2-1; D unclear. With 4 bases removed from V and 8 bases from J, the gap between germline ends came to 16 bases. CDR1 is SGDLS and CDR2 is YYNGEE in the germline V gene. This CDR3 has 14 amino acids. Supplemented by reference TRBV9 and TRBJ2-1, the full variable domain reads DSGVTQTPKHLITATGQRVTLRCSPRSGDLSVYWYQQSLDQGLQFLIQYYNGEERAKGNILERFSAQQFPDLHSELNLSSLELGDSALYFCASSPTGPADEQFFGPGTRLTVL.

The V and J genes are TRBV7-9 and TRBJ2-6; no clear D. V was pared by 5 bases and J by 4 bases, with 15 bases between. This CDR3 is built from 16 residues. Germline V gene sequence: CDR1 SEHNR, CDR2 FQNEAQ (reference sequence). The CDR3 bases are TGTGCCAGCAGCGTAACTACTGGCCTCGGGGCCAACGTCCTGACTTTC. Its protein product is CASSVTTGLGANVLTF.

The chain combines TRBV10-3 with TRBJ2-6; D is undetermined. The CDR3 totals 15 residues. Germline loops: CDR1 ENHRY, CDR2 SYGVKD. V dropped 4 bases and J dropped 2 bases, with 9 bases sitting between them. The CDR3 region is CAISGHGAGANVLTF. In DNA, the CDR3 is TGTGCCATCAGTGGTCACGGTGCTGGGGCCAACGTCCTGACTTTC.

The V and J genes are TRBV2 and TRBJ2-2, with D perhaps matching TRBD1 (5 bases). CDR1 SNHLY and CDR2 FYNNEI come from the germline V gene. V lost 7 bases and J 3 bases, leaving 12 bases between the germline ends. The CDR3 totals 14 residues. The CDR3 is CASNSDSDTGELFF. The CDR3 region has the DNA TGTGCCAGCAATTCCGACAGCGACACCGGGGAGCTGTTTTTT.

This sequence joins TRBV7-9 and TRBJ2-1, with 8 positions matching TRBD1. The J segment lost 4 bases and the V segment lost 5 bases, leaving 4 bases of the junction unmatched. Per the germline V gene, CDR1 is SEHNR and CDR2 is FQNEAQ (reference sequence). The CDR3 runs 14 residues. CDR3 sequence (DNA): TGTGCCAGCAGCGACCGGGACAGGTACAATGAGCAGTTCTTC. It encodes CASSDRDRYNEQFF.

The chain recombines TRBV29-1 with TRBJ2-3, with D uncertain. In germline, CDR1 is SQVTM, CDR2 ANQGSEA. The CDR3 is 13 amino acids. V was clipped by 2 bases and J by 2 bases, with 8 bases between them. As DNA, the CDR3 is TGCAGCGTTGAATTGTGGGCCACAGATACGCAGTATTTT. As protein: CSVELWATDTQYF.

This clone appeared a few times. V usage is TRBV10-3 and J usage is TRBJ2-3; no clear D. V lost 0 bases and J lost 3, with 7 bases in between. This CDR3 spans 14 amino acids. Germline V lookup: CDR1 ENHRY, CDR2 SYGVKD. This chain's CDR3 is CAISESVETDTQYF. The CDR3 region has the DNA TGTGCCATCAGTGAGTCAGTAGAGACAGATACGCAGTATTTT.